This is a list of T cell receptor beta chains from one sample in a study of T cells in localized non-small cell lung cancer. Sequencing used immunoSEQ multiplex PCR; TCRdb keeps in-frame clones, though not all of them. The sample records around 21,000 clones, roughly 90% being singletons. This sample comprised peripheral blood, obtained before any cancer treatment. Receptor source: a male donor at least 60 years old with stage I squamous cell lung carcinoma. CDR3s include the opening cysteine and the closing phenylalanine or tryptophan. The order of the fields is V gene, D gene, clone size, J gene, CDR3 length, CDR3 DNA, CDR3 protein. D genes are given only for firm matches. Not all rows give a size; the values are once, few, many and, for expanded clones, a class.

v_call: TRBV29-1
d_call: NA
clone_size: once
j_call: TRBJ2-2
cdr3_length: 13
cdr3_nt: TGCAGCGTTGGACTGGGGACGGCGGGGGAGCTGTTTTTT
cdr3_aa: CSVGLGTAGELFF

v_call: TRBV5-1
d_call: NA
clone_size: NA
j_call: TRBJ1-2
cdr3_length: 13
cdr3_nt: TGCGCCAGCAGCTCAACAGGCGACTATGGCTACACCTTC
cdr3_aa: CASSSTGDYGYTF

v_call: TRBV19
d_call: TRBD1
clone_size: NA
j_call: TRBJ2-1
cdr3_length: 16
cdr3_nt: TGTGCCAGTAGTATCCTCACAGGGGGCCTCGGTAATGAGCAGTTCTTC
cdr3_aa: CASSILTGGLGNEQFF

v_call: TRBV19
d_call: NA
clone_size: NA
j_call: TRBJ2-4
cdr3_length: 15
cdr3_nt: TGTGCCAGTAGTATTGTGCCAGGGGGAGGAAACATTCAGTACTTC
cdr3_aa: CASSIVPGGGNIQYF

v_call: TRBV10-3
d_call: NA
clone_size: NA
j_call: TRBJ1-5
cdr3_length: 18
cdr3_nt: TGTGCCATCAGTGAGTCTGGCGGAACAAGGGCACTCAATCAGCCCCAGCATTTT
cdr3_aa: CAISESGGTRALNQPQHF

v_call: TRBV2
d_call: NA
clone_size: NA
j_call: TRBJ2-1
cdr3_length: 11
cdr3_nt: TGTGCCAGCAACAGGGCTACTGAGCAGTTCTTC
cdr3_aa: CASNRATEQFF

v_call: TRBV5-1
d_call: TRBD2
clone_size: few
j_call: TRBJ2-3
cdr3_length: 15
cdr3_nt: TGCGCCAGCAGCTTGAGCGGGGTCGGCACAGATACGCAGTATTTT
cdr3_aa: CASSLSGVGTDTQYF

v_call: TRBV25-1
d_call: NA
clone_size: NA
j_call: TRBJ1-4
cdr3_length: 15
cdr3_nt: TGTGCCAGCAGTGAATCCGGACAGCTTAATGAAAAACTGTTTTTT
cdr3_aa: CASSESGQLNEKLFF

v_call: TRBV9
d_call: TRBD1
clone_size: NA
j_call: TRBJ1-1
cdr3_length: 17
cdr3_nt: TGTGCCAGCAGCTCCTCCCCCGGGGACAGGTCCGGAGCAGAAGCTTTCTTT
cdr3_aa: CASSSSPGDRSGAEAFF

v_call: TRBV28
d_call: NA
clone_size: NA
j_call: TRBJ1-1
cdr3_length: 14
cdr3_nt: TGTGCCAGCAGTTCAGGGAGTTTGAACACTGAAGCTTTCTTT
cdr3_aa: CASSSGSLNTEAFF

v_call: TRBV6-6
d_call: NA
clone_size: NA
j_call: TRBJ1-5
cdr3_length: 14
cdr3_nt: TGTGCCAGCAGTTACAATCTCCGGGATCAGCCCCAGCATTTT
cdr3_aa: CASSYNLRDQPQHF

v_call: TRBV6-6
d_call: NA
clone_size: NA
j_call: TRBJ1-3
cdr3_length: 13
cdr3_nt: TGTGCCAGCAGTTACTCAGGAGGAAACACCATATATTTT
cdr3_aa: CASSYSGGNTIYF

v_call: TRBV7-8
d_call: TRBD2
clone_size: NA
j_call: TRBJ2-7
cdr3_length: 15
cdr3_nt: TGTGCCAGCAGAGGACTAGCGTGGAACTCCTACGAGCAGTACTTC
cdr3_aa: CASRGLAWNSYEQYF

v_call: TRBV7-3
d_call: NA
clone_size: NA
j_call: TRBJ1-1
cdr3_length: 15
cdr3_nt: TGTGCCAGCAGCTCAACGACTGGGCTGAACACTGAAGCTTTCTTT
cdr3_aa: CASSSTTGLNTEAFF

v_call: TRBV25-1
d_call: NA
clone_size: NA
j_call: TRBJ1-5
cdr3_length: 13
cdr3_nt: TGTGCCAGCAGTAGAGGGTCTGGTCAGCCCCAGCATTTT
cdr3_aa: CASSRGSGQPQHF

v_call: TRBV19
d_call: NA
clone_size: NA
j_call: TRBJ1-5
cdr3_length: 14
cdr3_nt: TGTGCCAGTAGGCCGACAGGTTCCAATCAGCCCCAGCATTTT
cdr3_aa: CASRPTGSNQPQHF

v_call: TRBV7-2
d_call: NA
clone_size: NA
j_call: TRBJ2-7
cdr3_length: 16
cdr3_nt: TGTGCCAGCAGCTTGATGAGACTAGGAGGACGCTACGAGCAGTACTTC
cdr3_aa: CASSLMRLGGRYEQYF

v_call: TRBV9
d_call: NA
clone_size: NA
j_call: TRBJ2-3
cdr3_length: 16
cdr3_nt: TGTGCCAGCAGCGTAGTAGGCAAACCTAGCACAGATACGCAGTATTTT
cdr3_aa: CASSVVGKPSTDTQYF

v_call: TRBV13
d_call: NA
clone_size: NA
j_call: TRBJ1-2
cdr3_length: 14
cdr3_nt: TGTGCCAGCAGCTTAGGTCAGGGAGACTATGGCTACACCTTC
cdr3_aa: CASSLGQGDYGYTF

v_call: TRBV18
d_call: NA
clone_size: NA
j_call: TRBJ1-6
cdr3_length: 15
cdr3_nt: TGTGCCAGCTCACCCCGACCGGGACAAAATTCACCCCTCCACTTT
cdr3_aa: CASSPRPGQNSPLHF

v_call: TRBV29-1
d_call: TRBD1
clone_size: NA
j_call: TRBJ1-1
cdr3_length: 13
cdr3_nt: TGCAGCTGTAGGACAGGGCTGAACACTGAAGCTTTCTTT
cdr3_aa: CSCRTGLNTEAFF

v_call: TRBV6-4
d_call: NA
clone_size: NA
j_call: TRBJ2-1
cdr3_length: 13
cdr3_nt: TGTGCCAGGGTCGAGGCCCCGGGCGATGAGCAGTTCTTC
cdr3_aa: CARVEAPGDEQFF

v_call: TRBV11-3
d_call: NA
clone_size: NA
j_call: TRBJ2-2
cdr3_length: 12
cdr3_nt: TGTGCCAGCAGCCTACCCACCGGGGAGCTGTTTTTT
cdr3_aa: CASSLPTGELFF

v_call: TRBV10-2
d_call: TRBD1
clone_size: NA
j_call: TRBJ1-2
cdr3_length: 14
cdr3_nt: TGCGCCAGCGGTACAGGGGGCGCTTCCTATGGCTACACCTTC
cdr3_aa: CASGTGGASYGYTF

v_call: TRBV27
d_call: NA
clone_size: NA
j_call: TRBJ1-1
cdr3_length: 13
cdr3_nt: TGTGCCAGCAGTAGTACAGTCAGCACTGAAGCTTTCTTT
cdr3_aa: CASSSTVSTEAFF

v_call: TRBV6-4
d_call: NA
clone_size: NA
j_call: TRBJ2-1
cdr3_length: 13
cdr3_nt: TGTGCCAGCAGTGCCTCGGACGGGGGTCAGCAGTTCTTC
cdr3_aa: CASSASDGGQQFF

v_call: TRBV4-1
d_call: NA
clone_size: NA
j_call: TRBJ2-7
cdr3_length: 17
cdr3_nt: TGCGCCAGCAGCCAAGAGAATCTCGGGGGGCCATACTACGAGCAGTACTTC
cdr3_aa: CASSQENLGGPYYEQYF

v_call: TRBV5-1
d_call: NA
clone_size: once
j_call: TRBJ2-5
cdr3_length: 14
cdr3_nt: TGCGCCAGCAGCTTGGGAGGGGACCAAGAGACCCAGTACTTC
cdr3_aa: CASSLGGDQETQYF

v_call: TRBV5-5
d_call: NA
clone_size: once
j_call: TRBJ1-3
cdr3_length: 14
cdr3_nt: TGTGCCAGCAGGGCTGGAGACTCTGGAAACACCATATATTTT
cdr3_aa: CASRAGDSGNTIYF

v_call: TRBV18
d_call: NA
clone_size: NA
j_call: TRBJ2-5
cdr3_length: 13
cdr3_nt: TGTGCCAGCTCACCATGGAATCAAGAGACCCAGTACTTC
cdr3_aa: CASSPWNQETQYF

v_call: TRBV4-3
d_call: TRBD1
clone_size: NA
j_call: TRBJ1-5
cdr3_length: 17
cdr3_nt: TGCGCCAGCAGCCAAGATCTAAAGACAGGGCGCAATCAGCCCCAGCATTTT
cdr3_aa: CASSQDLKTGRNQPQHF

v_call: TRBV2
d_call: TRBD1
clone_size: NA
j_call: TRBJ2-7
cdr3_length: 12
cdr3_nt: TGTGCCAGTAGGGACAGCTTCTACGAGCAGTACTTC
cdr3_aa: CASRDSFYEQYF

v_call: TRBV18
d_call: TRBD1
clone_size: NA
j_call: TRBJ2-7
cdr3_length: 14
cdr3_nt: TGTGCCAGCTCTCGGGACAGGGGAACCTACGAGCAGTACTTC
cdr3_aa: CASSRDRGTYEQYF

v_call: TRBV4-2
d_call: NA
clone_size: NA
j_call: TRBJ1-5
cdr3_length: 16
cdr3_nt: TGTGCCAGCAGCCAAGATGCGGACAGTTTCAAGAGGCCCCAGCATTTT
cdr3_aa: CASSQDADSFKRPQHF

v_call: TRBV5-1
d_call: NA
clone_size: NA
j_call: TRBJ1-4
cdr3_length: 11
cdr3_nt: TGCGCCAGCAGCACGAATGAAAAACTGTTTTTT
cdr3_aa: CASSTNEKLFF

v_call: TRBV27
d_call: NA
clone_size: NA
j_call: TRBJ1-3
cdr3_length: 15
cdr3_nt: TGTGCCAGCAGTTTACAGGGCCGGCCTGGAAACACCATATATTTT
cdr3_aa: CASSLQGRPGNTIYF

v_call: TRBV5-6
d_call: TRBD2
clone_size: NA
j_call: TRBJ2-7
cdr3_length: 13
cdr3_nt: TGTGCCAGCAGGAGACTAGCAAAATACGAGCAGTACTTC
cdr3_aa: CASRRLAKYEQYF

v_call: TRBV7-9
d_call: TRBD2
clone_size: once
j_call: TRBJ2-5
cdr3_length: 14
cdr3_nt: TGTGCCAGCAGCTTACCTAGCGGGAAAGAGACCCAGTACTTC
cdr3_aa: CASSLPSGKETQYF

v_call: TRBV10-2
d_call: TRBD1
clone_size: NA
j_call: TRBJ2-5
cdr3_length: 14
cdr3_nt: TGCGCCAGTCGCCGGGACAGGGTCTTCGGAGCCCAGTACTTC
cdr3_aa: CASRRDRVFGAQYF

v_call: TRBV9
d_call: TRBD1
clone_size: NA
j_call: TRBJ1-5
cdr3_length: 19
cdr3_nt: TGTGCCAGCAGCGTAGCTACCCGAGGGGACAGGGATAGCAATCAGCCCCAGCATTTT
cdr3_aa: CASSVATRGDRDSNQPQHF

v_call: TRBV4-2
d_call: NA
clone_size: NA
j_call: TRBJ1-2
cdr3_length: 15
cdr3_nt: TGTGCCAGCAGCCAAGAGCAGGGCCCGTCCTATGGCCACACCTTC
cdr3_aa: CASSQEQGPSYGHTF

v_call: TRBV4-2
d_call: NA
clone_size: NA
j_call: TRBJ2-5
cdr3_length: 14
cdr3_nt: TGTGCCAGCAGCGGCAGTGGGCCCCCTGAGACCCAGTACTTC
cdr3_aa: CASSGSGPPETQYF